This entry features one T cell receptor (beta chain) sequence. Trimming pared 6 bases from V and 6 bases from J, leaving 18 bases between. CDR1 is SQVTM, CDR2 ANQGSEA, per germline. The CDR3 is 13 amino acids. All participants with HIV were treated in the United States. With survey level as its setting, the immunoSEQ assay was v3.0. TCRdb's copy holds only in-frame clones and misses some; the assay was immunoSEQ multiplex PCR. The profile covers roughly 23,000 clones, with 80% to 90% appearing a single time and about a fifth taken by the ten largest. These data come from a study of long-term antiretroviral therapy in people with HIV. In the study overall: By about a decade, the earliest samples predate the 2015 immediate-ART recommendation.

The receptor was derived from a man aged 18 to 30 with HIV. The sequencing here drew on unsorted PBMCs, taken 0.1 years before starting antiretroviral therapy. This chain links TRBV29-1 with TRBJ2-7; tentative D call: TRBD1 (5 bases). CDR3 sequence (DNA): TGCAGCGTAGTGACAGTTACCGGGCGCGAGCAGTACTTC. Translated: CSVVTVTGREQYF.